The 12 T cell receptor beta chains below all came from one sample that was sequenced in a study of T-cell memory formation after mild COVID-19 (dated by TCRdb to the early 2020s). The library was made by 5' RACE. TCRdb names Illumina NovaSeq 6000 as the instrument used. The public reads were reprocessed in TCRdb via fastp at Q25 and MiXCR, keeping in-frame beta chains. Each record represents a unique CDR3 protein, reported with the most common genes and DNA among its rows. This sample holds 110,000 or so distinct CDR3 sequences; 22% were observed only once. The ten largest make up approximately 41% of the sample. Sequenced sample: PBMCs or a T cell subset sorted from them (not recorded which). The receptors originated from a man aged 18 to 29 who had mild COVID-19 (a few samples of this study predate the infection). The sample titles of this study are shuffled in the database, so cell type and time point are left out; the donor was told from shared clones.

The V gene is TRBV5-6, the J gene TRBJ2-3, with 14 nucleotides matching TRBD2. Germline CDR1 and CDR2: SGHDT and YYEEEE. CDR3 length: 16 amino acids. The V and J ends lost 4 bases and 6 bases, in that order; junction bases with no gene match: 7. This CDR3 is CASSKTSGGASDTQYF. The CDR3 DNA is TGTGCCAGCAGCAAGACTAGCGGGGGGGCCTCGGATACGCAGTATTTT. Full variable domain (missing parts from reference TRBV5-6 and TRBJ2-3): DAGVTQSPTHLIKTRGQQVTLRCSPKSGHDTVSWYQQALGQGPQFIFQYYEEEERQRGNFPDRFSGHQFPNYSSELNVNALLLGDSALYLCASSKTSGGASDTQYFGPGTRLTVL.

The V call is TRBV7-8, the J call TRBJ1-6; D is ambiguous. V lost 1 base and J lost 5, with 15 bases in between. The germline V gene has CDR1 SGHVS and CDR2 FQNEAQ. The CDR3 runs to 17 residues. The CDR3 DNA reads TGTGCCAGCAGCTTAGGGTGGGTGAATCCTGATAATTCACCCCTCCACTTT. Protein sequence: CASSLGWVNPDNSPLHF.

The CDR3 sequence: CASSVTTGFTGELFF. The CDR3 nucleotides are TGTGCCAGCAGCGTAACGACAGGGTTCACCGGGGAGCTGTTTTTT. The chain recombines TRBV9 with TRBJ2-2; 7 nucleotides align to TRBD1. The ends lost 1 base at V and 4 bases at J; junction bases unmatched: 4. The CDR3 spans 15 residues. CDR1 is SGDLS, CDR2 YYNGEE, per germline.

This clonotype was seen more than once but under ten times. The chain employs TRBV5-6 and TRBJ2-7; maybe TRBD2 (5 bases). Germline V gene sequence: CDR1 SGHDT, CDR2 YYEEEE. V dropped 4 bases and J dropped 3 bases, with 14 bases sitting between them. The CDR3 covers 14 residues. The CDR3 DNA reads TGTGCCAGCAGCCCGGGGTTGGGCAGCTACGAGCAGTACTTC. It specifies CASSPGLGSYEQYF.

The rearrangement joins TRBV7-9 to TRBJ2-7; 7 bases are a match to TRBD2. CDR1 and CDR2 from the germline V gene are SEHNR and FQNEAQ (reference sequence). The CDR3 has 14 residues. The V and J ends lost 4 bases and 5 bases, in that order; junction bases with no gene match: 8. As DNA, the CDR3 is TGTGCCAGCAGCTCCCGCCGGGGGGTCGACGAGCAGTACTTC. It translates to CASSSRRGVDEQYF.

The CDR3 DNA is TGCAGCGTTGAAGATACCCCAACAGGGGGAAAAGATACGCAGTATTTT. Its protein product is CSVEDTPTGGKDTQYF. The chain uses TRBV29-1 and TRBJ2-3, with 8 bases lining up with TRBD1. This CDR3 is built from 16 residues. Unmatched junction bases numbered 10, after V lost 0 bases and J lost 5 bases. Germline assignment: CDR1 SQVTM and CDR2 ANQGSEA.

V is TRBV4-2 and J is TRBJ1-5; D perhaps matches TRBD1 (5 bases). The V end was cut by 0 bases, the J end by 4 bases, with 10 bases between. The CDR3 length is 15 residues. Per germline, CDR1 LGHNA and CDR2 YNFKEQ. CDR3 sequence: CASSQEPGPNQPQHF. The CDR3 nucleotides read TGTGCCAGCAGCCAAGAGCCGGGGCCGAATCAGCCCCAGCATTTT.

This clonotype has more than one count but fewer than ten. This chain connects TRBV12-3 or TRBV12-4 to TRBJ2-7; possibly TRBD2 for D (7 bases). The CDR3 has 15 residues. The V and J ends lost 3 bases and 2 bases respectively, with 14 bases between them. The CDR3 coding sequence is TGTGCCAGCAGTTTGTGGGGGGGGCCTGCCTACGAGCAGTACTTC. This codes for CASSLWGGPAYEQYF.

This clonotype occurred a few times. The rearrangement uses TRBV28 and TRBJ2-7; 8 bases match TRBD1. This CDR3 contains 15 residues. Germline CDR1 MDHEN, CDR2 SYDVKM. The J segment lost 0 bases and the V segment lost 4 bases, leaving 5 bases of the junction unmatched. The CDR3 DNA is TGTGCCAGCAGTTCGCCGACAGGGGTCTCCTACGAGCAGTACGTC. Amino acids: CASSSPTGVSYEQYV.

The chain is built from TRBV7-2 and TRBJ2-7; 9 nucleotides align to TRBD1. The CDR3 runs to 15 residues. V lost 6 bases, J lost 1 base, and 7 bases stayed unmatched. CDR1 and CDR2 (germline): SGHTA, FQGNSA. Here the CDR3 reads CASRVTGGTSYEQYF. For the CDR3, the DNA is TGTGCCAGCAGAGTAACAGGGGGCACTTCCTACGAGCAGTACTTC.

This clonotype was seen only a few times. The chain employs TRBV7-2 and TRBJ2-3; D is possibly TRBD2 (6 bases). This CDR3 region has 18 residues. Per germline, CDR1 SGHTA and CDR2 FQGNSA. V lost 2 bases and J 2 bases, leaving 20 bases between the germline ends. The CDR3 DNA is TGTGCCAGCAGCTTAAGTCCCGGCGGGGTCGAACACACAGATACGCAGTATTTT. Translating gives CASSLSPGGVEHTDTQYF.

This clonotype was seen a few times. The J gene is TRBJ1-2, the V gene TRBV5-6; D not certain. The CDR3 consists of 14 residues. Trimming removed 1 base at V and 3 bases at J, with 10 bases between. Germline lookup yields CDR1 SGHDT and CDR2 YYEEEE. The DNA of the CDR3 is TGTGCCAGCAGCTTGTGGCAGAACGACTATGGCTACACCTTC. It translates to CASSLWQNDYGYTF. The full variable domain, in which reference TRBV5-6 and TRBJ1-2 provide the parts outside the CDR3, is DAGVTQSPTHLIKTRGQQVTLRCSPKSGHDTVSWYQQALGQGPQFIFQYYEEEERQRGNFPDRFSGHQFPNYSSELNVNALLLGDSALYLCASSLWQNDYGYTFGSGTRLTVV.